This T cell receptor (beta chain) comes out of a study of T cells in Graves' hyperthyroidism and ophthalmopathy. The overall study: Peripheral blood draws took place at initial diagnosis, ahead of any treatment. The study, taken as a whole, reports: Most thyroid clonotypes that were expanded above 0.001 also turned up in blood.

Hyperthyroidism had been newly diagnosed in patients aged 18 to 65, and its duration was under 2 months. Regarding this clonotype: Its antigen is unidentified.

Regions amplified from RNA transcripts were the TCR beta CDR3 regions. TCR CDR3 regions were first amplified by RT-PCR with HTBI primers. TCRdb reprocessed the multiplex PCR reads via MiXCR and lists one record per CDR3 protein. The sample gives about 560,000 distinct CDR3 sequences, about 15% of which show up once; more than 11% is in the top ten. The sample consisted of blood. The TCR sequence derives from a woman aged 40 to 50 with Graves' hyperthyroidism.

Here the CDR3 reads CSVILSGGLRDTQYF. The CDR3 coding sequence is TGCAGCGTAATACTATCCGGGGGGTTAAGAGATACGCAGTATTTT. The chain is built from TRBV29-1 and TRBJ2-3, with TRBD2 identical over 7 bases. In germline, CDR1 is SQVTM, CDR2 ANQGSEA. The CDR3 has 15 amino acids. V lost 6 bases, J lost 5 bases, and 14 bases stayed unmatched.